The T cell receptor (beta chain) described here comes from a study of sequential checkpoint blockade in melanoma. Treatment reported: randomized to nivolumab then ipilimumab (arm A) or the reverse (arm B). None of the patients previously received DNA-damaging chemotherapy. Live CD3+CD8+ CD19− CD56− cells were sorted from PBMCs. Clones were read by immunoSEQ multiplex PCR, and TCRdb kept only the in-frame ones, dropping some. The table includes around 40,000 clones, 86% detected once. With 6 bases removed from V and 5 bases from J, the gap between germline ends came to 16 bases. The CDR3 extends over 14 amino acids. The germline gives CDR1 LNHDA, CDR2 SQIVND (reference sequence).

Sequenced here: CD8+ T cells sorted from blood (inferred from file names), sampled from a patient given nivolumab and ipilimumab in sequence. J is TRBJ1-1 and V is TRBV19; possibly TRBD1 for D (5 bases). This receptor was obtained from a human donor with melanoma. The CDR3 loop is CASSPGVGGTEAFF. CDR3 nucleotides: TGTGCCAGTAGCCCGGGAGTGGGGGGTACTGAAGCTTTCTTT.